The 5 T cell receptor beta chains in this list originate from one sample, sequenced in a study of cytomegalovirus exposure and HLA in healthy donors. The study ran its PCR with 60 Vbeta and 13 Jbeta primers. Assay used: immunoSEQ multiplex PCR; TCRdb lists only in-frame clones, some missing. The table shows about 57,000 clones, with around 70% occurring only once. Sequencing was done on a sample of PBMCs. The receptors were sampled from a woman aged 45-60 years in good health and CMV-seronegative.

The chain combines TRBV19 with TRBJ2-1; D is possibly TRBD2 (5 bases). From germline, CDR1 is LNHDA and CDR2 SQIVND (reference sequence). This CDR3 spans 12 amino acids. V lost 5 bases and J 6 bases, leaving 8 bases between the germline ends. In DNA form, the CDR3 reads TGTGCCAGTAGTGACTACTCCAATGAGCAGTTCTTC. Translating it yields CASSDYSNEQFF.

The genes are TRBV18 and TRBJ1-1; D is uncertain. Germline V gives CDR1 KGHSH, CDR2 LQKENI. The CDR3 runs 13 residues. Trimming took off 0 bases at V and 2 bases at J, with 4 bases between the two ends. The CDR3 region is CASSPPPNTEAFF. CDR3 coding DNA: TGTGCCAGCTCACCACCCCCTAACACTGAAGCTTTCTTT.

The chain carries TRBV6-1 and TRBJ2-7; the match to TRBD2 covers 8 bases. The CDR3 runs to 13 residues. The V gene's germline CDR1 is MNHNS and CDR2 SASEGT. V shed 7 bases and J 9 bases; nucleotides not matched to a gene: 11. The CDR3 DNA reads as TGTGCCAGCACTCGGACTAGCCGGGGGTGGCAGTACTTC. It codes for CASTRTSRGWQYF.

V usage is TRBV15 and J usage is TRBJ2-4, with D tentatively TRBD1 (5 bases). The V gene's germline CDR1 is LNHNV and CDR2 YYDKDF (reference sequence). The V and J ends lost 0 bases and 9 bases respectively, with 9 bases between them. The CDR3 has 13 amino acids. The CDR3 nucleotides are TGTGCCACCAGCAGAGATCAGGGTGTCATTCAGTACTTC. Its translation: CATSRDQGVIQYF.

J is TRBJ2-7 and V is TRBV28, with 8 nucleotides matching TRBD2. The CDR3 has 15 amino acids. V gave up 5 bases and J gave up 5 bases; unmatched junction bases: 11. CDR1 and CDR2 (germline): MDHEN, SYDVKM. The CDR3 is CASSPSSGRTHEQYF. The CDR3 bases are TGTGCCAGCAGTCCCTCGAGCGGGAGAACCCACGAGCAGTACTTC. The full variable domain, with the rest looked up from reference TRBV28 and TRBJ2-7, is DVKVTQSSRYLVKRTGEKVFLECVQDMDHENMFWYRQDPGLGLRLIYFSYDVKMKEKGDIPEGYSVSREKKERFSLILESASTNQTSMYLCASSPSSGRTHEQYFGPGTRLTVT.